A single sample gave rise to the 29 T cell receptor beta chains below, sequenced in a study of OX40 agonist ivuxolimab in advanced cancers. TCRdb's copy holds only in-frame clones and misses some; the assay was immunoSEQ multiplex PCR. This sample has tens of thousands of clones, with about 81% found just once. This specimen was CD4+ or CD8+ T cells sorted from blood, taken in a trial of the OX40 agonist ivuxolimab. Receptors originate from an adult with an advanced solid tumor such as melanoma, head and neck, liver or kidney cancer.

The CDR3 DNA reads TGTGCCAGCGGATCCTCAGCGGGCAGGACCTATGGCTACACCTTC. It codes for CASGSSAGRTYGYTF. V is TRBV28 and J is TRBJ1-2; D gene unclear. Looked up from germline, CDR1 is MDHEN and CDR2 is SYDVKM. The CDR3 has 15 amino acids. Trimming took 8 bases from V and 4 from J, leaving 20 bases between them.

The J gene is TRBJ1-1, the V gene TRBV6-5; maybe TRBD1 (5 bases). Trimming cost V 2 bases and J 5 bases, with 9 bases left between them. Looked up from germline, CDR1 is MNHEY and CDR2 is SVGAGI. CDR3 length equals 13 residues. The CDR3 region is CASSYGQGTEAFF. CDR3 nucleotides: TGTGCCAGCAGTTACGGGCAGGGAACTGAAGCTTTCTTT.

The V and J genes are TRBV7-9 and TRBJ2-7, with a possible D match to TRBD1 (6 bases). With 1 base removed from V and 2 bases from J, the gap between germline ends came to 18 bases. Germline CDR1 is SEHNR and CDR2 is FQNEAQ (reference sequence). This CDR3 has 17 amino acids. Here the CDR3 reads CASSLVLRTAQAYEQYF. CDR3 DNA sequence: TGTGCCAGCAGCTTAGTTCTACGGACAGCACAAGCCTACGAGCAGTACTTC.

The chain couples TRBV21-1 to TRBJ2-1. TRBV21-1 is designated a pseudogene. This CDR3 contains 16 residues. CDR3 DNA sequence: TGTGCCAGCAGCACCTACGACCACCAGTCCTACAATGAGCAGTTCTTC. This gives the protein CASSTYDHQSYNEQFF.

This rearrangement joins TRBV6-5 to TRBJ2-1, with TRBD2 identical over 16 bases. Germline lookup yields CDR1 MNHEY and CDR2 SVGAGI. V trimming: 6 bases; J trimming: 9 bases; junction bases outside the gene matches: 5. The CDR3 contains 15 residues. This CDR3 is CASRPGTSGRGEQFF. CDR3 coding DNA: TGTGCCAGCAGGCCTGGGACTAGCGGGAGGGGTGAGCAGTTCTTC.

CDR3: CASSGRSPYEQYF. The CDR3, as DNA: TGTGCCAGTAGCGGAAGGTCACCTTACGAGCAGTACTTC. The chain links TRBV19 to TRBJ2-7; D is ambiguous. CDR3 length: 13 residues. The V and J ends lost 6 bases and 4 bases respectively, with 13 bases between them. Germline-derived CDR1 and CDR2 are LNHDA and SQIVND (reference sequence). Complete variable domain (other parts from reference TRBV19 and TRBJ2-7): DGGITQSPKYLFRKEGQNVTLSCEQNLNHDAMYWYRQDPGQGLRLIYYSQIVNDFQKGDIAEGYSVSREKKESFPLTVTSAQKNPTAFYLCASSGRSPYEQYFGPGTRLTVT.

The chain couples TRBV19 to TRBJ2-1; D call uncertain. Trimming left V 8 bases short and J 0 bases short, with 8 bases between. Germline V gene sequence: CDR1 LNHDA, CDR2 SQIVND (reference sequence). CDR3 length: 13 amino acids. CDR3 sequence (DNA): TGTGCCAGTTTGGAGAGCTCCTACAATGAGCAGTTCTTC. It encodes CASLESSYNEQFF.

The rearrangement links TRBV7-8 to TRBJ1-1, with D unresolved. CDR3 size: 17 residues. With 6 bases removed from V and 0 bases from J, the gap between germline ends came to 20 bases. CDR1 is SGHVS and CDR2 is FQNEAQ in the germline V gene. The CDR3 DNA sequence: TGTGCCAGCAGGTATACCTTTGGGGAAGAAATGAACACTGAAGCTTTCTTT. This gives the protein CASRYTFGEEMNTEAFF.

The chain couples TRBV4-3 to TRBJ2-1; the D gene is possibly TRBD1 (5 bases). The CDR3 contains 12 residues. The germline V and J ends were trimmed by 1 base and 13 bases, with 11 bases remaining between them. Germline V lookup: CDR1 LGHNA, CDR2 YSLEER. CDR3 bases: TGCGCCAGCAGCCAAGTTGTAGGGGTACAGTTCTTC. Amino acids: CASSQVVGVQFF.

The CDR3 DNA reads as TGCGCCAGCAGCTTGAGTCAAGATACGCAGTATTTT. This encodes CASSLSQDTQYF. The chain has TRBV5-1 and TRBJ2-3; the D is unclear. The V end lost 1 base, the J end lost 5 bases, and 5 bases lay between the germline ends. Germline lookup yields CDR1 SGHRS and CDR2 YFSETQ. The CDR3 is 12 amino acids. The full variable domain, with the rest looked up from reference TRBV5-1 and TRBJ2-3, is KAGVTQTPRYLIKTRGQQVTLSCSPISGHRSVSWYQQTPGQGLQFLFEYFSETQRNKGNFPGRFSGRQFSNSRSEMNVSTLELGDSALYLCASSLSQDTQYFGPGTRLTVL.

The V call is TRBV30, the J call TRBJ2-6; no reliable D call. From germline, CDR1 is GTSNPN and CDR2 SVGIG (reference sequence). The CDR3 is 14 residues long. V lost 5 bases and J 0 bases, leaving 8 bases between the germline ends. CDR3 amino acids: CAWSMSSGANVLTF. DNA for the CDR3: TGTGCCTGGTCGATGAGCTCTGGGGCCAACGTCCTGACTTTC.

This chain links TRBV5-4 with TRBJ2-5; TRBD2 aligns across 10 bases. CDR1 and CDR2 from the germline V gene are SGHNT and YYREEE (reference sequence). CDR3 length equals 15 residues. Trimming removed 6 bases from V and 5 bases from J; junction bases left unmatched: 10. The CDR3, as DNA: TGTGCCAGCACCCCCCGCGGGACTAGCGTTGAGACCCAGTACTTC. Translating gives CASTPRGTSVETQYF.

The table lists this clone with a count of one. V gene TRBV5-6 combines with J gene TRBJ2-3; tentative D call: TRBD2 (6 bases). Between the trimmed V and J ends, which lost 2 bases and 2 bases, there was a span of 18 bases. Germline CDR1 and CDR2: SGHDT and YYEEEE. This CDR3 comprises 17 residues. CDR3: CASSLTGTATFTDTQYF. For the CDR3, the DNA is TGTGCCAGCAGCTTAACCGGGACTGCAACCTTCACAGATACGCAGTATTTT.

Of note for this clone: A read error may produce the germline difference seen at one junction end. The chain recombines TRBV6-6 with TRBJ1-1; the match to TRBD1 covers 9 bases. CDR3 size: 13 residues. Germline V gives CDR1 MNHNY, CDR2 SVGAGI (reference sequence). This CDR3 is CASSRQGETGAFF. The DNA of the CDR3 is TGTGCCAGCAGTAGACAGGGGGAGACTGGAGCTTTCTTT.

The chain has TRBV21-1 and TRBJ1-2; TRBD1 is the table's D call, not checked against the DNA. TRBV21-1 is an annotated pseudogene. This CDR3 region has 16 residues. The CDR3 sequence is CASTKMTRTTNYGYTF. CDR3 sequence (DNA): TGTGCCAGCACCAAAATGACAAGGACAACAAACTATGGCTACACCTTC.

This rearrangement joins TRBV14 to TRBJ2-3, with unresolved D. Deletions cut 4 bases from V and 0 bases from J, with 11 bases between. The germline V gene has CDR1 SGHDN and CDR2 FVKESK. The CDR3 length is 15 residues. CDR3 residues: CASSRVRGSTDTQYF. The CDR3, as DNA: TGTGCCAGCAGCCGAGTTCGTGGAAGCACAGATACGCAGTATTTT.

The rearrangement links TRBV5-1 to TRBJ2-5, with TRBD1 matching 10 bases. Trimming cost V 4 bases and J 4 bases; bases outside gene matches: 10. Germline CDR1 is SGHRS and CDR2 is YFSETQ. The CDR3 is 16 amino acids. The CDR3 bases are TGCGCCAGCAGCACCCTGGGACAGGGGTTCCCAGAGACCCAGTACTTC. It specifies CASSTLGQGFPETQYF.

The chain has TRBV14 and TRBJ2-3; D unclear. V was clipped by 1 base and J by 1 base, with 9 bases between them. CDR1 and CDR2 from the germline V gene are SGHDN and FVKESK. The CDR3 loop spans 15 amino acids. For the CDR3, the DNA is TGTGCCAGCAGCCAAGCTCTAACCGGCACAGATACGCAGTATTTT. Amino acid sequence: CASSQALTGTDTQYF.

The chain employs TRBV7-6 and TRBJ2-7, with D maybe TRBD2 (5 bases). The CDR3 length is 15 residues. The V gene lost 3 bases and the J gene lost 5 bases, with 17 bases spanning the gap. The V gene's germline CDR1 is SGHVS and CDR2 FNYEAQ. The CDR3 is CASSLSRDGLNEQYF. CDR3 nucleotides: TGTGCCAGCAGCTTGAGCCGGGATGGGCTCAACGAGCAGTACTTC.

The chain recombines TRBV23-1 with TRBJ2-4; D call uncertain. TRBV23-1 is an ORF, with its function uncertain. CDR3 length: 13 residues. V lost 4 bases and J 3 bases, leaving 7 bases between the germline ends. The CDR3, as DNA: TGCGCCAGCAGTCTTCATAGCAAAAACATTCAGTACTTC. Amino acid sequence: CASSLHSKNIQYF.

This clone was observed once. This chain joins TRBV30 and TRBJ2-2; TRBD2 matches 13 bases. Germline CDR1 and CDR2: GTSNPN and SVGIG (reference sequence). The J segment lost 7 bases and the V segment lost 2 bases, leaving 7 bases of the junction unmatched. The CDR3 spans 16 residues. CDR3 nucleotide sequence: TGTGCCTGGAGTCCCAAGGGACTAGCGGGGATCGGGGAGCTGTTTTTT. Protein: CAWSPKGLAGIGELFF.

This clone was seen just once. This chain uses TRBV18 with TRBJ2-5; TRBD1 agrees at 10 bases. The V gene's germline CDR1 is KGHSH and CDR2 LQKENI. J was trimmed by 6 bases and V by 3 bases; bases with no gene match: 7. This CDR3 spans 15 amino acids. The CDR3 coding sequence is TGTGCCAGCTCACCGGCCGGGACAGGGGCACAGACCCAGTACTTC. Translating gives CASSPAGTGAQTQYF. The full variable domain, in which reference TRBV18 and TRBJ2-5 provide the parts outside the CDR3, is NAGVMQNPRHLVRRRGQEARLRCSPMKGHSHVYWYRQLPEEGLKFMVYLQKENIIDESGMPKERFSAEFPKEGPSILRIQQVVRGDSAAYFCASSPAGTGAQTQYFGPGTRLLVL.

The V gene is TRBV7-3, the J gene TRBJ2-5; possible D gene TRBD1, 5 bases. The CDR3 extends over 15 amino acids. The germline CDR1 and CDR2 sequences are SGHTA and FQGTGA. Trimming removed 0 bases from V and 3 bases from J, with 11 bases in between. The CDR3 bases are TGTGCCAGCAGCTTAACGATTGCGACAGAAGAGACCCAGTACTTC. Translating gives CASSLTIATEETQYF.

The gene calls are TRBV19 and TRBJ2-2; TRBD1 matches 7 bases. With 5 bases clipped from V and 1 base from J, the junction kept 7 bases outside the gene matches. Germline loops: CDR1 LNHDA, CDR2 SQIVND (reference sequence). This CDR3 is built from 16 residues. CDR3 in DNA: TGTGCCAGTAGTTCCTACCGGGACAGGAACACCGGGGAGCTGTTTTTT. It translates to CASSSYRDRNTGELFF.

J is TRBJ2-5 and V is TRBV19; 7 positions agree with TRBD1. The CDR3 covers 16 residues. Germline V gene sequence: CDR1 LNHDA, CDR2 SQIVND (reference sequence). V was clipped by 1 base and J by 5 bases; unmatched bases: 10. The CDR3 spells CASSIGGIGGRETQYF. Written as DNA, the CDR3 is TGTGCCAGTAGTATAGGGGGGATAGGGGGCCGGGAGACCCAGTACTTC.

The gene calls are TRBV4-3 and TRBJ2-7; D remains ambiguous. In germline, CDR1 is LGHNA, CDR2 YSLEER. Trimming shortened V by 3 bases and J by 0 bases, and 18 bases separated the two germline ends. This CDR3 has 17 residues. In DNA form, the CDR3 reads TGCGCCAGCAGCCAGGAACCCCTCCGCGGCAGCTCCTACGAGCAGTACTTC. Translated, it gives CASSQEPLRGSSYEQYF.

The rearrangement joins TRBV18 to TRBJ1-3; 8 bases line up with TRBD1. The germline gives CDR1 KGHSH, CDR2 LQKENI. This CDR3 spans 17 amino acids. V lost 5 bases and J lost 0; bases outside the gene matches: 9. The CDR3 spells CASSNIPGQASGNTIYF. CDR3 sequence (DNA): TGTGCCAGCTCAAACATCCCGGGACAGGCCTCTGGAAACACCATATATTTT. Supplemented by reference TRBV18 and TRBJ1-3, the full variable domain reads NAGVMQNPRHLVRRRGQEARLRCSPMKGHSHVYWYRQLPEEGLKFMVYLQKENIIDESGMPKERFSAEFPKEGPSILRIQQVVRGDSAAYFCASSNIPGQASGNTIYFGEGSWLTVV.

The CDR3 region is CASSVVVSDSYEQYF. The CDR3 bases are TGTGCCAGCTCCGTGGTCGTCAGCGACTCCTACGAGCAGTACTTC. This rearrangement joins TRBV18 to TRBJ2-7; D call uncertain. This CDR3 has 15 amino acids. Trimming stripped 6 bases from V and 0 bases from J, with 15 bases between. CDR1 KGHSH and CDR2 LQKENI come from the germline V gene.

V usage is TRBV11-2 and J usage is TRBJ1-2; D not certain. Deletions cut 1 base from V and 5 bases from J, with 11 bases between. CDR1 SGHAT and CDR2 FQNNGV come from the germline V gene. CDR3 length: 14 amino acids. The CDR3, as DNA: TGTGCCAGCAGCTTAGTACCTGGGGTATATGGCTACACCTTC. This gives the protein CASSLVPGVYGYTF. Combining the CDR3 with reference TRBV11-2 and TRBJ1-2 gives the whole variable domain EAGVAQSPRYKIIEKRQSVAFWCNPISGHATLYWYQQILGQGPKLLIQFQNNGVVDDSQLPKDRFSAERLKGVDSTLKIQPAKLEDSAVYLCASSLVPGVYGYTFGSGTRLTVV.